The 7 T cell receptor beta chains given below trace back to one sample, sequenced in a study of blood T cell repertoires in COVID-19. Repertoires were generated with immunoSEQ multiplex PCR, while TCRdb's copy carries only in-frame clones and drops some. The table lists fewer than 300,000 clones, roughly 79% of them singletons, with less than 3% in the top ten. The sample was peripheral blood. The receptor source for this set is a woman in her sixties with active or convalescent COVID-19.

This clone showed up just a few times. The chain carries TRBV10-2 and TRBJ1-5; D call uncertain. The CDR3 is 15 residues long. Trimming took 6 bases from V and 0 from J, leaving 12 bases between them. Germline CDR1 reads WSHSY; CDR2 reads SAAADI. The CDR3, as DNA: TGCGCCAGCAGACCCGGAGGTAATAGCAATCAGCCCCAGCATTTT. It yields the protein CASRPGGNSNQPQHF.

This chain uses TRBV19 with TRBJ1-4, with 10 positions matching TRBD1. J was trimmed by 7 bases and V by 7 bases; bases with no gene match: 6. The CDR3 has 14 residues. CDR1 and CDR2 (germline): LNHDA, SQIVND (reference sequence). CDR3 amino acids: CASIDRGRGEKLFF. The CDR3 DNA follows: TGTGCCAGTATTGACAGGGGGCGAGGTGAAAAACTGTTTTTT.

The chain joins TRBV5-4 to TRBJ2-3; TRBD2 matches at 14 bases. The CDR3 contains 17 residues. Germline trimming cut 4 bases from V and 4 bases from J; bases unmatched to any gene: 8. In germline, CDR1 is SGHNT, CDR2 YYREEE (reference sequence). Written as DNA, the CDR3 is TGTGCCAGCAGCATGACTAGCGGGGGGGCCCACGCAGATACGCAGTATTTT. It is translated as CASSMTSGGAHADTQYF.

The chain carries TRBV12-3 or TRBV12-4 and TRBJ1-2; D may be TRBD1 (5 bases). V was trimmed by 2 bases and J by 8 bases, leaving 12 bases between them. CDR3 size: 13 residues. CDR3 sequence (DNA): TGTGCCAGCAGTTTACACCCGGGGGGGGGCTACACCTTC. This translates into CASSLHPGGGYTF.

This clone was seen only a few times. The V gene is TRBV3-1 (or the pseudogene TRBV3-2), the J gene TRBJ2-7; D is possibly TRBD1 (5 bases). This CDR3 spans 12 amino acids. The germline V and J ends were trimmed by 1 base and 8 bases, with 9 bases remaining between them. Germline V CDR1 and CDR2: LGHDT, YNNKEL (reference sequence). The CDR3 is CASSQGGRKQYF. The CDR3, as DNA: TGTGCCAGCAGCCAAGGGGGCCGAAAGCAGTACTTC.

V gene TRBV2 combines with J gene TRBJ1-2, with D possibly being TRBD1 (5 bases). Looked up from germline, CDR1 is SNHLY and CDR2 is FYNNEI. The ends were cut back, 11 bases at V and 10 bases at J, with 14 bases in the middle. This CDR3 is built from 10 residues. The CDR3 sequence is CAFGSGSYTF. The CDR3, as DNA: TGTGCCTTCGGGTCAGGGTCCTACACCTTC. The full variable domain, with the rest looked up from reference TRBV2 and TRBJ1-2, is EPEVTQTPSHQVTQMGQEVILRCVPISNHLYFYWYRQILGQKVEFLVSFYNNEISEKSEIFDDQFSVERPDGSNFTLKIRSTKLEDSAMYFCAFGSGSYTFGSGTRLTVV.

This clone came up a few times. The chain couples TRBV7-3 to TRBJ2-3; the D gene is possibly TRBD2 (6 bases). The CDR3 runs to 17 residues. Trimming took 0 bases from V and 0 from J, leaving 13 bases between them. Germline V gene data show CDR1 as SGHTA and CDR2 as FQGTGA. DNA of the CDR3: TGTGCCAGCAGCTTAACCGGGGGAGGATCTAGCACAGATACGCAGTATTTT. It specifies CASSLTGGGSSTDTQYF.